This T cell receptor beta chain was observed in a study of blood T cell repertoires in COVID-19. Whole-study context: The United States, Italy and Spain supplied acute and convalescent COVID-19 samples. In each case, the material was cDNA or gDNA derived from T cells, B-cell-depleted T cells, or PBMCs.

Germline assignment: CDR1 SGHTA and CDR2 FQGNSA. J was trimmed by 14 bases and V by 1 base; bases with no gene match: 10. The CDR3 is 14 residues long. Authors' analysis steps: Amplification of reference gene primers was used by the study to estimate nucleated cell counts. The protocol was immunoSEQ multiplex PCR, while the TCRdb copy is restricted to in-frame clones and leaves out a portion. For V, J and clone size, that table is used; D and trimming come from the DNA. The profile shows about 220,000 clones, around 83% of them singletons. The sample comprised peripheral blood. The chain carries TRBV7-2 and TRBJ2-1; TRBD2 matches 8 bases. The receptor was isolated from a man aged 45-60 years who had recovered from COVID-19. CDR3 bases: TGTGCCAGCAGCTTAGGGACTAGCTCGTACCGAAAGTTCTTC. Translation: CASSLGTSSYRKFF. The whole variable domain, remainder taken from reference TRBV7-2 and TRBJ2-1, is GAGVSQSPSNKVTEKGKDVELRCDPISGHTALYWYRQSLGQGLEFLIYFQGNSAPDKSGLPSDRFSAERTGGSVSTLTIQRTQQEDSAVYLCASSLGTSSYRKFFGPGTRLTVL.